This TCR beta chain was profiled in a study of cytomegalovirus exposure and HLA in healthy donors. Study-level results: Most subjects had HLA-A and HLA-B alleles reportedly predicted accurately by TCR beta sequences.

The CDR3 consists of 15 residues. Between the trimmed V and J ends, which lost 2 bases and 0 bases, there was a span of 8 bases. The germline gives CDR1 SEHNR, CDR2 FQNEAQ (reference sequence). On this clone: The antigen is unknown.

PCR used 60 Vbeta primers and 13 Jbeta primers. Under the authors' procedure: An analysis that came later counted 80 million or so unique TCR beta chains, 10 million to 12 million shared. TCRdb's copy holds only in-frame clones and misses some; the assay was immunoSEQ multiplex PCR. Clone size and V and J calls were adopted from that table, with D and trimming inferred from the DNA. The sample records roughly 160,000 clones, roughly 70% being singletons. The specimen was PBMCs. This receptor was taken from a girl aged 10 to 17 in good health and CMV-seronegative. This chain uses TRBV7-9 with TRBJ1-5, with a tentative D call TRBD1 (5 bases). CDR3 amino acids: CASSLYGGSNQPQHF. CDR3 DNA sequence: TGTGCCAGCAGCTTATACGGGGGTAGCAATCAGCCCCAGCATTTT.